What follows describes a single T cell receptor beta chain. The record originates from a study of T-cell reconstitution after alpha-beta-depleted transplantation in children. Unique molecular identifiers tagged the TCRbeta library. MiXCR was run by TCRdb on the PCR reads, yielding one entry per CDR3 protein. The data contain roughly 500,000 distinct CDR3 sequences, around a third of them singletons. Deletions cut 3 bases from V and 1 base from J, with 11 bases between. CDR3 size: 15 residues. Per germline, CDR1 LNHNV and CDR2 YYDKDF (reference sequence). The chain recombines TRBV15 with TRBJ2-3; D tentatively reads TRBD1 or TRBD2 (5 bases each). The sample in question was PBMCs from the stem cell graft donor, obtained from the stem cell graft. The sequence derives from a human donor who donated a stem cell graft to a child with aplastic anemia. The CDR3 spells CATSSSGPRTDTQYF. CDR3 DNA: TGTGCCACCAGCAGCTCGGGACCCCGCACAGATACGCAGTATTTT.